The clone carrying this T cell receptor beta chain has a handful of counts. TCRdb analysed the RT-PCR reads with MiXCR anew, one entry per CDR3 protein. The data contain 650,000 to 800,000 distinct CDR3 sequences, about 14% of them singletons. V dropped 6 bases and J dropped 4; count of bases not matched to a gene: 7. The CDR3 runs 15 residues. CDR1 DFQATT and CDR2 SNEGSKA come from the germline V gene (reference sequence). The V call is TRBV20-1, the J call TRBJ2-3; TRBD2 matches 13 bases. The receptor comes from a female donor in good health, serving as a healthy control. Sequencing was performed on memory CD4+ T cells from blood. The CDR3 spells CSAGLAGVRADTQYF. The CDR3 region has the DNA TGCAGTGCCGGACTAGCGGGAGTAAGGGCAGATACGCAGTATTTT.